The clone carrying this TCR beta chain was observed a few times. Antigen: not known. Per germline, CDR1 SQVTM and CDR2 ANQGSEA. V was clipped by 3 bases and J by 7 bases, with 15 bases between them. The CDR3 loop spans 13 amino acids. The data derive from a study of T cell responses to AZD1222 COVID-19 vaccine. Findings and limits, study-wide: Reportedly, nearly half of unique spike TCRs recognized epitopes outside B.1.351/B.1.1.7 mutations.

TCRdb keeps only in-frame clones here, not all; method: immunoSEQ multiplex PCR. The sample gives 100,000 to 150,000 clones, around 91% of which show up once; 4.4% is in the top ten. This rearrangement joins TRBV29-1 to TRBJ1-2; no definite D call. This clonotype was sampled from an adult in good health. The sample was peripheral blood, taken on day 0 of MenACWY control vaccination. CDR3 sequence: CSVEGTLGSGYTF. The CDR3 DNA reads TGCAGCGTTGAGGGCACCCTGGGCTCTGGCTACACCTTC. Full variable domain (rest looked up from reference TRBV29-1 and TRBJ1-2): SAVISQKPSRDICQRGTSLTIQCQVDSQVTMMFWYRQQPGQSLTLIATANQGSEATYESGFVIDKFPISRPNLTFSTLTVSNMSPEDSSIYLCSVEGTLGSGYTFGSGTRLTVV.